The T cell receptor (beta chain) under discussion was sequenced for a study of cytomegalovirus exposure and HLA in healthy donors. Findings of the study overall: Later work associated over 15,000 TCR beta sequences with HLA alleles at 0.05 false discovery rate.

A word on this clone: What it recognizes is unknown.

Primers: 60 Vbeta forward and 13 Jbeta reverse. Data came from immunoSEQ multiplex PCR; TCRdb stores just in-frame clones and leaves some out. Altogether about 160,000 clones are present, roughly three quarters being singletons, with the ten largest covering 7%. The CDR3 has 16 amino acids. The germline gives CDR1 LNHDA, CDR2 SQIVND (reference sequence). J was trimmed by 6 bases and V by 7 bases; bases with no gene match: 13. The TCR sequence derives from a middle-aged woman in good health and CMV-seropositive. The chain recombines TRBV19 with TRBJ1-5; TRBD1 matches 9 bases. Material for sequencing was PBMCs. The CDR3 DNA follows: TGTGCCAGTACCCACATGGGACAGGGAATGGTTCAGCCCCAGCATTTT. This encodes CASTHMGQGMVQPQHF.